Listed below are T cell receptor beta chains from one sample, sequenced in a study of blood T cell repertoires in COVID-19. The method was immunoSEQ multiplex PCR; TCRdb's version includes in-frame clones alone and lacks a portion of them. This sample has tens of thousands of clones; roughly 89% occur once, and the top ten carry approximately 1.3%. Sequenced material: peripheral blood. These receptors were obtained from a woman of 80 years or more with acute or convalescent COVID-19. Both conserved end residues are part of each CDR3. The order of the fields is CDR3 protein, V gene, clone size. Some rows have no size entry. The others give once, few or many, or a class for an expanded clone.

CDR3: CASSIPPGQGGTEAFF
V: TRBV19
size: once

CDR3: CASRGQGVTEAFF
V: TRBV12-3/TRBV12-4
size: -

CDR3: CAISDKPGQGPDTQYF
V: TRBV10-3
size: -

CDR3: CASSSLSGSNQPQHF
V: TRBV7-6
size: -

CDR3: CASSFLPVAGEQYF
V: TRBV7-3
size: -

CDR3: CASSPQLQGGQNEQFF
V: TRBV18
size: once

CDR3: CASIIGGRVNTEAFF
V: TRBV28
size: -

CDR3: CASSQGQAGRYGYTF
V: TRBV18
size: once

CDR3: CASSEWQGSYEQYF
V: TRBV6-1
size: -

CDR3: CASQTSGILETQYF
V: TRBV19
size: -

CDR3: CASSPILGGNYGYTF
V: TRBV7-2
size: once

CDR3: CASGLGSGRASEQFF
V: TRBV12-5
size: few

CDR3: CASSQDRGNAKNIQYF
V: TRBV3-1/TRBV3-2
size: once

CDR3: CASSLGRTGGPYEQYF
V: TRBV5-1
size: -

CDR3: CASSPGQGLDTQYF
V: TRBV7-9
size: -

CDR3: CATSDTGSNTGELFF
V: TRBV24-1
size: -

CDR3: CASSEGVRGGPTGELFF
V: TRBV25-1
size: few

CDR3: CASSLWQGFEKLFF
V: TRBV27
size: -

CDR3: CSVDDRVEQFF
V: TRBV29-1
size: -

CDR3: CSASPLQGNQPQHF
V: TRBV20-1
size: -

CDR3: CASSLDRAEDTQYF
V: TRBV7-9
size: -

CDR3: CASSRTLYQETQYF
V: TRBV6-5
size: -

CDR3: CAVGQVQETQYF
V: TRBV12-3/TRBV12-4
size: -

CDR3: CASSLSPGVYNEQFF
V: TRBV19
size: -

CDR3: CAISGTGGPLLGGANVLTF
V: TRBV10-3
size: -

CDR3: CATSEQTRQYF
V: TRBV24-1
size: -

CDR3: CASSPQNRGNTIYF
V: TRBV6-2/TRBV6-3
size: once

CDR3: CASSGEPGWGTEAFF
V: TRBV2
size: -

CDR3: CASSLGNEKLFF
V: TRBV14
size: -

CDR3: CASNLMGGAVETQYF
V: TRBV7-2
size: -

CDR3: CASSLANGTGVPDTQYF
V: TRBV11-2
size: -

CDR3: CASSQSERYGAREQYF
V: TRBV4-2
size: once

CDR3: CSVGTGASGSGTYEQYF
V: TRBV29-1
size: -

CDR3: CASSQDTSRSDTQYF
V: TRBV3-1/TRBV3-2
size: -

CDR3: CASSLVRGSYNEQFF
V: TRBV11-2
size: -

CDR3: CASSPGTGGYNEQFF
V: TRBV9
size: -

CDR3: CASSPRTTYNEQFF
V: TRBV19
size: -

CDR3: CASSSLAGGSYNEQFF
V: TRBV7-9
size: -

CDR3: CASSLAGGVNQPQHF
V: TRBV5-1
size: -

CDR3: CASSQVFRGLAKNIQYF
V: TRBV4-1
size: -

CDR3: CASRTGGFTEAFF
V: TRBV28
size: -

CDR3: CASRTGWNTGELFF
V: TRBV28
size: -

CDR3: CASSRGDRAYGYTF
V: TRBV3-1/TRBV3-2
size: -

CDR3: CSASFGESTDTQYF
V: TRBV20-1
size: -

CDR3: CASSSTDNYGYTF
V: TRBV27
size: -

CDR3: CASSVGVAGQETQYF
V: TRBV9
size: -

CDR3: CASSIPSGYTGELFF
V: TRBV19
size: -

CDR3: CASSPGTENQPQHF
V: TRBV5-1
size: -

CDR3: CASSLELNYEQYF
V: TRBV5-1
size: -

CDR3: CASRPPVLADTQYF
V: TRBV6-6
size: -

CDR3: CASSLGMGQIYEQYF
V: TRBV5-5
size: once